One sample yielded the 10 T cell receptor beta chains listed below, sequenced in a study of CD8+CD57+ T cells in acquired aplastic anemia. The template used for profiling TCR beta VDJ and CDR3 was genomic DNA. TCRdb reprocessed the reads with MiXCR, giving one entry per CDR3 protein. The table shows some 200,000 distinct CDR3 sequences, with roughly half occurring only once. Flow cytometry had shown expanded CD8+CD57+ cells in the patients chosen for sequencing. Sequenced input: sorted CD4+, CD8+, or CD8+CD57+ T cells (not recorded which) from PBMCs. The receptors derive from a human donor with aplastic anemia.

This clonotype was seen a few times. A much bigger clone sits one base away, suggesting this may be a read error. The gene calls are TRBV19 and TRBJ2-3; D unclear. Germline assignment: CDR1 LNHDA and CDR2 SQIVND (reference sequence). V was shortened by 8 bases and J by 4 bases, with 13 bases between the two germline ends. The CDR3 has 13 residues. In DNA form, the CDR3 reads TGTGCCAGTGGCGCTATGTTAGCAGATACGCAGTATTTT. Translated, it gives CASGAMLADTQYF. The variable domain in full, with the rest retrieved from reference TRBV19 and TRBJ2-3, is DGGITQSPKYLFRKEGQNVTLSCEQNLNHDAMYWYRQDPGQGLRLIYYSQIVNDFQKGDIAEGYSVSREKKESFPLTVTSAQKNPTAFYLCASGAMLADTQYFGPGTRLTVL.

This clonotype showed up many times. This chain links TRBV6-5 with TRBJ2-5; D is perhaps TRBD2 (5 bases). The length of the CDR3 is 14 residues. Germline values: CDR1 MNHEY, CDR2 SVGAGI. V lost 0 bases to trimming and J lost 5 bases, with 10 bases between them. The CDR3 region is CASSYSRDLETQYF. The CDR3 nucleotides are TGTGCCAGCAGTTACTCGAGGGATCTGGAGACCCAGTACTTC.

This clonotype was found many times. The CDR3 loop is CASSRDAAGTGELFF. In DNA form, the CDR3 reads TGCGCCAGCAGCAGGGACGCCGCGGGCACCGGGGAGCTGTTTTTT. The V and J genes are TRBV5-1 and TRBJ2-2, with D perhaps assigned TRBD1 or TRBD2 (5 bases each). Trimming pared 4 bases from V and 4 bases from J, leaving 14 bases between. The germline gives CDR1 SGHRS, CDR2 YFSETQ. The CDR3 covers 15 residues.

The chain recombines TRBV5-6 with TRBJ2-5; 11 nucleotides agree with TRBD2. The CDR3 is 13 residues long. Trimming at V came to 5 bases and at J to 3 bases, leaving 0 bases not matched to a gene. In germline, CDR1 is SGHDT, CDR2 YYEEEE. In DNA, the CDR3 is TGTGCCAGCAGACTAGCGGGAGAAGAGACCCAGTACTTC. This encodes CASRLAGEETQYF. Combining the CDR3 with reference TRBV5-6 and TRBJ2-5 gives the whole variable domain DAGVTQSPTHLIKTRGQQVTLRCSPKSGHDTVSWYQQALGQGPQFIFQYYEEEERQRGNFPDRFSGHQFPNYSSELNVNALLLGDSALYLCASRLAGEETQYFGPGTRLLVL.

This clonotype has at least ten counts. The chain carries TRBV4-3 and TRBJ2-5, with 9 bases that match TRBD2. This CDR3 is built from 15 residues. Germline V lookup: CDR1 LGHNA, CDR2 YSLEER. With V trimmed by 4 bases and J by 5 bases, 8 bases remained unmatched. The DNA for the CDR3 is TGCGCCAGCAGCCGCGTAGCGGGAGTAAAGGAGACCCAGTACTTC. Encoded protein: CASSRVAGVKETQYF.

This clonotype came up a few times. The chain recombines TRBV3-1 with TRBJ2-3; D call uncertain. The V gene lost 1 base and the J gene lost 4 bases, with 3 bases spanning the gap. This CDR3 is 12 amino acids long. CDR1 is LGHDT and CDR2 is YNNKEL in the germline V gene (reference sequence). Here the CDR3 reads CASSQVADTQYF. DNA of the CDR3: TGTGCCAGCAGCCAAGTGGCAGATACGCAGTATTTT.

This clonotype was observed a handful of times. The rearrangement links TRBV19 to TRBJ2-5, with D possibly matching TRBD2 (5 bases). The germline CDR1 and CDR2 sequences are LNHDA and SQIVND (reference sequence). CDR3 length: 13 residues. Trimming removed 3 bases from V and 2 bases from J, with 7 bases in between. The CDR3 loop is CASSIPGQETQYF. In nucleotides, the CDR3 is TGTGCCAGTAGTATTCCGGGACAAGAGACCCAGTACTTC.

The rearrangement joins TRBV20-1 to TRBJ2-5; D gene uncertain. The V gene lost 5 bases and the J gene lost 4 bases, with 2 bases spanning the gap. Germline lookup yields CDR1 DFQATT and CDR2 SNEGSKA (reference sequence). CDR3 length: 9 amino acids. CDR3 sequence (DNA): TGCAGTGCTCCAGAGACCCAGTACTTC. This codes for CSAPETQYF.

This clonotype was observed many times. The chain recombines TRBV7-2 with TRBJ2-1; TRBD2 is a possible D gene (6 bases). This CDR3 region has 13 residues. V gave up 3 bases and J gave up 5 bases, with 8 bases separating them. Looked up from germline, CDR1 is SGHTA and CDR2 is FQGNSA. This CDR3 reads CASSFSSDNEQFF. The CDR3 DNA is TGTGCCAGCAGCTTTTCTAGCGACAATGAGCAGTTCTTC.

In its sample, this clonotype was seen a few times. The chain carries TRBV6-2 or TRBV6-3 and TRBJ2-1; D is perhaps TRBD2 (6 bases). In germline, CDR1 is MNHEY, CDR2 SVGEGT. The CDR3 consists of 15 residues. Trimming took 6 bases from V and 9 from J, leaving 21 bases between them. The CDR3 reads CASSSGGAGRREQFF. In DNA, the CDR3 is TGTGCCAGCAGCTCCGGCGGGGCAGGGAGGCGTGAGCAGTTCTTC.